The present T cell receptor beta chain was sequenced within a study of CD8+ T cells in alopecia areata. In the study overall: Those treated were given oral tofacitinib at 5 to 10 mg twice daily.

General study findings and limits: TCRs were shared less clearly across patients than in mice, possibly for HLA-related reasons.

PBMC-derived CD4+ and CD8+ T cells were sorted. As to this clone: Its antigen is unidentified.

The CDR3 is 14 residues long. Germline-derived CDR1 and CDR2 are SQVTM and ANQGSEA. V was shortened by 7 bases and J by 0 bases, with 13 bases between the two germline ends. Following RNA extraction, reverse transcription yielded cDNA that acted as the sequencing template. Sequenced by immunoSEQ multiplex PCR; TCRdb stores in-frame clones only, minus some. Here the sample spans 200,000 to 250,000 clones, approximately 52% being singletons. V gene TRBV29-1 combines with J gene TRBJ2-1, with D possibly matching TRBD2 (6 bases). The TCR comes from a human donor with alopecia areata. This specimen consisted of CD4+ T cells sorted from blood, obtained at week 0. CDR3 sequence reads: CSAGTSRSYNEQFF. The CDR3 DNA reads TGCAGCGCCGGAACTAGCCGCTCCTACAATGAGCAGTTCTTC.